Detailed here is one TCR beta chain. Antigen unknown. This record belongs to a study of Ad26.COV2.S vaccination and SARS-CoV-2 variants. Treatment reported: about 20 received Ad26.COV2.S at low or high dose, single or two shots; about 5 received placebo; per-sample allocation not given. The investigators took samples on day 63 after the first vaccine or placebo injection. The V end was cut by 3 bases, the J end by 1 base, with 10 bases between. Germline V gene sequence: CDR1 MDHEN, CDR2 SYDVKM. This CDR3 has 15 residues. Clones were sequenced by immunoSEQ multiplex PCR, and TCRdb holds only the in-frame ones, with some missing. Of about 500,000 clones listed, 89% are singletons. Study-wide findings and caveats: The placebo group had lower spike-specific TCR breadth than the vaccine recipients did.

This TCR came from a person aged 18-65 years who received the Ad26.COV2.S COVID-19 vaccine or a placebo. This chain uses TRBV28 with TRBJ2-1; tentative D call: TRBD2 (5 bases). Here the sequenced sample was peripheral blood, taken in a trial of Ad26.COV2.S vaccine versus placebo. The CDR3 here is CASSLIAPSYNEQFF. The DNA for the CDR3 is TGTGCCAGCAGTTTGATAGCGCCTTCCTACAATGAGCAGTTCTTC.